Shown below are 17 T cell receptor beta chains from a single sample sequenced in a study of identical twins. TCRdb re-derived calls from the 5' RACE reads in MiXCR, one entry per CDR3 protein. The profile covers 460,000 or so distinct CDR3 sequences, with around 14% appearing a single time and approximately 0.52% taken by the ten largest. This sample also appeared in a second study, on yellow fever vaccine responses in identical twins.

The sample consisted of CD4+ T cells sorted from blood. These receptors all come from a young woman in good health.

The V and J genes are TRBV18 and TRBJ2-2; no firm D call. Germline V CDR1 and CDR2: KGHSH, LQKENI. V was shortened by 6 bases and J by 0 bases, with 11 bases between the two germline ends. The CDR3 is made up of 15 amino acids. CDR3 region: CASSRDITNTGELFF. In DNA, the CDR3 is TGTGCCAGCTCGCGAGATATCACGAACACCGGGGAGCTGTTTTTT.

This clonotype came up a few times. V usage is TRBV11-2 and J usage is TRBJ2-5; D may be TRBD2 (6 bases). V was pared by 8 bases and J by 4 bases, with 14 bases between. Germline CDR1 and CDR2: SGHAT and FQNNGV. CDR3 length: 13 amino acids. The CDR3 sequence is CASRRVGGETQYF. CDR3 sequence (DNA): TGTGCCAGCCGGAGGGTTGGGGGAGAGACCCAGTACTTC.

This clonotype was detected a few times. The gene calls are TRBV2 and TRBJ2-2, with a possible D match to TRBD1 (5 bases). This CDR3 has 12 amino acids. In germline, CDR1 is SNHLY, CDR2 FYNNEI. Trimming removed 6 bases from V and 7 bases from J, with 9 bases in between. The chain's CDR3 is CASRQGVGELFF. The DNA for the CDR3 is TGTGCCAGCAGGCAGGGTGTCGGGGAGCTGTTTTTT.

This sequence joins TRBV7-9 and TRBJ2-3; a possible D gene is TRBD2 (5 bases). CDR1 and CDR2 (germline): SEHNR, FQNEAQ (reference sequence). The germline V and J ends were trimmed by 5 bases and 1 base, with 10 bases remaining between them. The CDR3 extends over 14 amino acids. The CDR3 DNA reads TGTGCCAGCAGCAATACCGGGGGCACAGATACGCAGTATTTT. Translation gives CASSNTGGTDTQYF. Based on the CDR3 plus reference TRBV7-9 and TRBJ2-3, the full variable domain is DTGVSQNPRHKITKRGQNVTFRCDPISEHNRLYWYRQTLGQGPEFLTYFQNEAQLEKSRLLSDRFSAERPKGSFSTLEIQRTEQGDSAMYLCASSNTGGTDTQYFGPGTRLTVL.

The rearrangement uses TRBV9 and TRBJ2-3, with TRBD2 matching 7 bases. CDR1 is SGDLS and CDR2 is YYNGEE in the germline V gene. The CDR3 runs 15 residues. V shed 3 bases, J shed 5 bases, and the junction held 9 bases outside the gene matches. The chain's CDR3 is CASSAGLVAGDTQYF. In DNA, the CDR3 is TGTGCCAGCAGCGCCGGACTAGTGGCTGGAGATACGCAGTATTTT.

V is TRBV28 and J is TRBJ2-7; a weak D match, TRBD2 (8 bases). Trimming cost V 8 bases and J 5 bases, with 19 bases left between them. The germline CDR1 and CDR2 sequences are MDHEN and SYDVKM. The CDR3 covers 14 residues. CDR3 amino acids: CASWPGGGMHEQYF. In DNA form, the CDR3 reads TGTGCCAGCTGGCCGGGAGGGGGCATGCACGAGCAGTACTTC.

This clonotype was observed a handful of times. The CDR3 loop is CSAQTGADEQYF. CDR3 DNA: TGCAGCGCTCAGACAGGGGCCGACGAGCAGTACTTC. The chain joins TRBV29-1 to TRBJ2-7; 8 bases map to TRBD1. The CDR3 loop spans 12 amino acids. Germline trimming cut 7 bases from V and 5 bases from J; bases unmatched to any gene: 7. Germline CDR1 reads SQVTM; CDR2 reads ANQGSEA.

CDR3 sequence: CATSRAGELTDTQYF. Written as DNA, the CDR3 is TGTGCCACCAGCAGAGCCGGTGAGCTCACAGATACGCAGTATTTT. J is TRBJ2-3 and V is TRBV15; no definite D call. Germline V gives CDR1 LNHNV, CDR2 YYDKDF (reference sequence). The V end lost 1 base, the J end lost 2 bases, and 10 bases lay between the germline ends. The CDR3 spans 15 residues.

The chain carries TRBV30 and TRBJ2-1; either TRBD1 or TRBD2 may supply D (5 bases each). Between the trimmed V and J ends, which lost 2 bases and 6 bases, there was a span of 8 bases. The CDR3 contains 12 residues. From germline, CDR1 is GTSNPN and CDR2 SVGIG (reference sequence). CDR3 DNA sequence: TGTGCCTGGAGTCCGGGGCTCAATGAGCAGTTCTTC. Protein: CAWSPGLNEQFF.

The chain couples TRBV5-6 to TRBJ1-6, with TRBD1 matching 7 bases. J was trimmed by 3 bases and V by 2 bases; bases with no gene match: 2. Germline CDR1 is SGHDT and CDR2 is YYEEEE. The CDR3 sequence is 15 residues long. Written as DNA, the CDR3 is TGTGCCAGCAGCTTACAGGGGCTCTATAATTCACCCCTCCACTTT. It is translated as CASSLQGLYNSPLHF.

The chain employs TRBV20-1 and TRBJ1-2; TRBD1 agrees at 8 bases. V gave up 6 bases and J gave up 8 bases; unmatched junction bases: 17. There are 15 residues in the CDR3. Germline CDR1 reads DFQATT; CDR2 reads SNEGSKA (reference sequence). As DNA, the CDR3 is TGCAGTGCGGCGAGCCCTGGACAGGGAGTTCAGGGCTACACCTTC. This translates into CSAASPGQGVQGYTF.

This clonotype was counted many times. This CDR3 is CASSLSGGRNNEQFF. In DNA form, the CDR3 reads TGTGCCAGCAGTTTAAGTGGGGGACGAAACAATGAGCAGTTCTTC. The genes are TRBV12-3 or TRBV12-4 and TRBJ2-1; TRBD1 or TRBD2 may be the D gene (5 bases each). The CDR3 covers 15 residues. Trimming stripped 2 bases from V and 5 bases from J, with 13 bases between.

A few counts support this clonotype. V usage is TRBV5-4 and J usage is TRBJ1-1; 8 nucleotides line up with TRBD1. The CDR3 totals 15 residues. The J segment lost 3 bases and the V segment lost 4 bases, leaving 8 bases of the junction unmatched. Per germline, CDR1 SGHNT and CDR2 YYREEE (reference sequence). CDR3 DNA sequence: TGTGCCAGCAGCACCCGACAGGGGTTGGACACTGAAGCTTTCTTT. It codes for CASSTRQGLDTEAFF.

V and J are TRBV21-1 and TRBJ2-7; the D segment call TRBD1 is taken from the table without a DNA check. TRBV21-1 is listed as a pseudogene. CDR3 length: 14 amino acids. CDR3 nucleotides: TGTGCCAGCAGCCCCCGGGACACCCACTACGAGCAGTACTTC. Translation: CASSPRDTHYEQYF.

In its sample, this clonotype was seen a few times. The rearrangement links TRBV5-1 to TRBJ2-1, with D perhaps TRBD2 (5 bases). V was trimmed by 0 bases and J by 6 bases, leaving 16 bases between them. The CDR3 extends over 16 amino acids. Germline CDR1 is SGHRS and CDR2 is YFSETQ. The CDR3 DNA is TGCGCCAGCAGCTTGGCAGCCGGGAAGGCGGGCAATGAGCAGTTCTTC. Amino acid sequence: CASSLAAGKAGNEQFF.

The J gene is TRBJ2-3, the V gene TRBV10-3; D ambiguous. Germline CDR1 and CDR2: ENHRY and SYGVKD. This CDR3 contains 14 residues. Deletions cut 5 bases from V and 0 bases from J, with 9 bases between. CDR3 bases: TGTGCCATCAGTTCCGGAACTAGCACAGATACGCAGTATTTT. Amino acid sequence: CAISSGTSTDTQYF.

In this sample, this clonotype turned up a few times. V is TRBV24-1 and J is TRBJ2-2; D is possibly TRBD1 or TRBD2 (5 bases each). CDR1 and CDR2 (germline): KGHDR, SFDVKD. V shed 5 bases and J shed 3 bases, with 15 bases lying between them. CDR3 size: 16 residues. The CDR3 region has the DNA TGTGCCACCAGTGTTCGGCAGGGAGTCGACACCGGGGAGCTGTTTTTT. The encoded protein is CATSVRQGVDTGELFF.